These 13 T cell receptor beta chains were all obtained from the same sample, sequenced in a study of T cell repertoires in cytomegalovirus infection. One entry per CDR3 protein results from TCRdb running MiXCR on the reads. The sample has around 300,000 distinct CDR3 sequences; about 20% are singletons. Antigens of these TCRs are unknown. The material was cultured PBMCs, obtained from culture after CMV antigen stimulation. These receptors originate from a human donor in good health (CMV status not recorded). Some clones in this sample may be carry-over from other donors' samples.

Relative to its sample, this clonotype is medium-sized (0.01 to 0.1%). The gene calls are TRBV7-2 and TRBJ2-3, with 7 bases fitting TRBD2. With 5 bases clipped from V and 10 bases from J, the junction kept 6 bases outside the gene matches. The CDR3 totals 12 residues. Germline V CDR1 and CDR2: SGHTA, FQGNSA. Here the CDR3 reads CASSRTSLAQYF. CDR3 sequence (DNA): TGTGCCAGCAGCAGGACTAGTTTGGCGCAGTATTTT.

This clonotype has at least ten counts. The rearrangement links TRBV10-3 to TRBJ2-1, with 13 bases aligning to TRBD2. Germline-derived CDR1 and CDR2 are ENHRY and SYGVKD. The CDR3 contains 17 residues. V shed 0 bases and J 8 bases; nucleotides not matched to a gene: 7. This CDR3 is CAISESGLAGVGDEQFF. DNA for the CDR3: TGTGCCATCAGTGAGTCCGGACTAGCGGGAGTAGGCGATGAGCAGTTCTTC.

This clonotype was counted only a few times. CDR3 nucleotide sequence: TGTGCCAGCAGCTCGCGCGGCTTAGCGGTCCCGCTAGATACGCAGTATTTT. Its protein is CASSSRGLAVPLDTQYF. The gene calls are TRBV7-7 and TRBJ2-3; a possible D gene is TRBD2 (6 bases). V dropped 4 bases and J dropped 5 bases, with 22 bases sitting between them. CDR3 size: 17 residues. Looked up from germline, CDR1 is SSHAT and CDR2 is FNYEAQ (reference sequence).

This clonotype appeared a few times. The chain couples TRBV6-2 or TRBV6-3 to TRBJ2-5; possible D gene TRBD1, 5 bases. Germline lookup yields CDR1 MNHEY and CDR2 SVGEGT. This CDR3 has 15 residues. Trimming took 3 bases from V and 0 from J, leaving 11 bases between them. The CDR3 sequence: CASSYRQTNQETQYF. The CDR3 region has the DNA TGTGCCAGCAGTTATCGACAGACAAACCAAGAGACCCAGTACTTC.

This clonotype occurred many times. V usage is TRBV27 and J usage is TRBJ2-5; 9 bases line up with TRBD2. There are 13 residues in the CDR3. With 3 bases clipped from V and 5 bases from J, the junction kept 1 base outside the gene matches. Germline V CDR1 and CDR2: MNHEY, SMNVEV (reference sequence). In nucleotides, the CDR3 is TGTGCCAGCAGTTTTAGCGGGAGTGAGACCCAGTACTTC. Its translation is CASSFSGSETQYF.

This chain connects TRBV20-1 to TRBJ2-7; TRBD1 agrees at 8 bases. The trim removed 5 bases at V and 6 bases at J, leaving 12 bases unmatched. From germline, CDR1 is DFQATT and CDR2 SNEGSKA (reference sequence). The CDR3 spans 14 residues. The CDR3 DNA sequence: TGCAGTGCTTTCCCCGGGACAGGCACTTTCGAGCAGTACTTC. Translating it yields CSAFPGTGTFEQYF.

Many counts were recorded for this clonotype. The chain joins TRBV7-2 to TRBJ2-7; D perhaps matches TRBD2 (6 bases). CDR3 length: 16 residues. With 5 bases removed from V and 1 base from J, the gap between germline ends came to 18 bases. CDR1 and CDR2 from the germline V gene are SGHTA and FQGNSA. CDR3 residues: CASSLPALGTSYEQYF. The DNA of the CDR3 is TGTGCCAGCAGCCTGCCTGCCCTTGGGACTTCCTACGAGCAGTACTTC.

This sequence joins TRBV20-1 and TRBJ2-5; the D gene could be TRBD1 or TRBD2 (5 bases each). Germline CDR1 DFQATT, CDR2 SNEGSKA (reference sequence). Trimming removed 1 base at V and 1 base at J, with 10 bases between. The length of the CDR3 is 14 residues. The CDR3 nucleotides are TGCAGTGCTAGAGTTGGGGGAGCCCAAGAGACCCAGTACTTC. It specifies CSARVGGAQETQYF.

The rearrangement joins TRBV19 to TRBJ2-1; TRBD2 aligns across 10 bases. The CDR3 totals 16 residues. CDR1 LNHDA and CDR2 SQIVND come from the germline V gene (reference sequence). The trim removed 5 bases at V and 8 bases at J, leaving 12 bases unmatched. The CDR3 region has the DNA TGTGCCAGTAGTGGCCCCTCTAGCGGGAGAGGGTATGAGCAGTTCTTC. Amino acid sequence: CASSGPSSGRGYEQFF.

This clonotype was observed at least ten times. This chain uses TRBV7-2 with TRBJ2-7; maybe TRBD2 (6 bases). From germline, CDR1 is SGHTA and CDR2 FQGNSA. The CDR3 is made up of 14 amino acids. The V and J ends lost 4 bases and 6 bases respectively, with 16 bases between them. CDR3 protein: CASSSGLGTSEQYF. For the CDR3, the DNA is TGTGCCAGCAGCTCGGGACTGGGGACTTCCGAGCAGTACTTC.

The CDR3 region has the DNA TGTGCCAGCAGTTACTGGACAGAGCAAGAGACCCAGTACTTC. This translates into CASSYWTEQETQYF. The gene calls are TRBV6-2 or TRBV6-3 and TRBJ2-5; D might be TRBD1 (6 bases). Germline CDR1 reads MNHEY; CDR2 reads SVGEGT. Trimming left V 1 base short and J 2 bases short, with 8 bases between. CDR3 length equals 14 residues.

This clonotype was recorded many times. The J gene is TRBJ2-7, the V gene TRBV7-8, with TRBD2 identical over 10 bases. V gave up 3 bases and J gave up 4 bases; unmatched junction bases: 18. Germline V gene data show CDR1 as SGHVS and CDR2 as FQNEAQ. The CDR3 contains 19 residues. This CDR3 is CASSFPEEAGGPVTYEQYF. As DNA, the CDR3 is TGTGCCAGCAGCTTCCCGGAGGAAGCGGGAGGGCCGGTAACGTACGAGCAGTACTTC.

This clonotype has more than one count but fewer than ten. The genes are TRBV6-1 and TRBJ2-3, with D uncertain. This CDR3 is built from 15 residues. Germline loops: CDR1 MNHNS, CDR2 SASEGT. V was cut by 5 bases and J by 6 bases, with 18 bases left in between. The CDR3 sequence is CASSYSGWRQDTQYF. CDR3 nucleotides: TGTGCCAGCAGTTATTCCGGGTGGCGGCAGGATACGCAGTATTTT.